Following are 9 T cell receptor beta chains from one sample sequenced in a study of blood T cell repertoires in COVID-19 (TCRdb year 2020). Libraries were prepared through the immunoSEQ multiplex PCR assay. TCRdb took this table from immuneACCESS and kept in-frame rearrangements with V and J called. Such tables lack part of the clones; where checked against another copy, unresolved V genes explain under half of the gap, and the rest is unexplained. Recorded for this sample are some 200,000 clones; about 90% of them occurred a single time. The ten biggest clones cover more than 1.4% of the sample. Specimen: peripheral blood. Source of these receptors: a man aged 18 to 35 with active or convalescent COVID-19.

This chain links TRBV6-6 with TRBJ1-4, with D unclear. Per the germline V gene, CDR1 is MNHNY and CDR2 is SVGAGI (reference sequence). The CDR3 extends over 15 amino acids. The V end was cut by 7 bases, the J end by 10 bases, with 22 bases between. Here the CDR3 reads CASTLEQIPVGKLFF. CDR3 DNA: TGTGCCAGCACCTTGGAGCAAATACCCGTCGGAAAACTGTTTTTT.

The chain uses TRBV9 and TRBJ1-2, with D unresolved. The germline CDR1 and CDR2 sequences are SGDLS and YYNGEE. Between the trimmed V and J ends, which lost 0 bases and 4 bases, there was a span of 10 bases. The CDR3 is made up of 14 amino acids. The CDR3 region has the DNA TGTGCCAGCAGCGTAGTTGAGGGAATCTATGGCTACACCTTC. Residues: CASSVVEGIYGYTF.

The genes are TRBV5-1 and TRBJ2-1, with 12 bases matching TRBD1. The J segment lost 0 bases and the V segment lost 4 bases, leaving 11 bases of the junction unmatched. The CDR3 is 19 residues long. Germline assignment: CDR1 SGHRS and CDR2 YFSETQ. CDR3 bases: TGCGCCAGCAGCCCCGGGACAGGGGGCTCCCTCAGCTCCTACAATGAGCAGTTCTTC. It yields the protein CASSPGTGGSLSSYNEQFF.

The V and J genes are TRBV4-1 and TRBJ2-7; D is possibly TRBD1 (5 bases). V gave up 4 bases and J gave up 0 bases, with 10 bases separating them. Germline CDR1 and CDR2: MGHRA and YSYEKL. This CDR3 is built from 14 residues. DNA of the CDR3: TGCGCCAGCAGCCGGACGGACAACTCCTACGAGCAGTACTTC. It translates to CASSRTDNSYEQYF.

The chain combines TRBV25-1 with TRBJ1-6; 7 bases match TRBD1. The CDR3 is 15 amino acids. V shed 3 bases and J 6 bases; nucleotides not matched to a gene: 5. CDR1 and CDR2 from the germline V gene are MGHDK and SYGVNS. The CDR3, as DNA: TGTGCCAGCAGTGACACCGGGACAGTTAATTCACCCCTCCACTTT. Amino acids: CASSDTGTVNSPLHF.

The rearrangement uses TRBV6-6 and TRBJ1-2, with 10 bases that match TRBD1. Germline CDR1 and CDR2: MNHNY and SVGAGI (reference sequence). After removal of 4 bases from V and 6 bases from J, the junction contained 5 bases not matched to a gene. This CDR3 comprises 14 residues. The CDR3 region is CASSSGTGVHGYTF. Written as DNA, the CDR3 is TGTGCCAGCAGTTCCGGGACAGGGGTTCATGGCTACACCTTC.

The chain is built from TRBV7-9 and TRBJ1-2; no reliable D call. V was trimmed by 1 base and J by 8 bases, leaving 8 bases between them. CDR3 size: 12 residues. CDR1 is SEHNR and CDR2 is FQNEAQ in the germline V gene (reference sequence). CDR3 bases: TGTGCCAGCAGCTTAGACATGGTCGGCTACACCTTC. It yields the protein CASSLDMVGYTF. Supplemented by reference TRBV7-9 and TRBJ1-2, the full variable domain reads DTGVSQNPRHKITKRGQNVTFRCDPISEHNRLYWYRQTLGQGPEFLTYFQNEAQLEKSRLLSDRFSAERPKGSFSTLEIQRTEQGDSAMYLCASSLDMVGYTFGSGTRLTVV.

J is TRBJ2-7 and V is TRBV5-1; the match to TRBD2 covers 16 bases. The CDR3 totals 16 residues. Germline V CDR1 and CDR2: SGHRS, YFSETQ. The V segment lost 7 bases and the J segment 6 bases; nucleotides outside the gene matches: 10. As DNA, the CDR3 is TGCGCCAGCCACCCGGGACTAGCGGGGGGGACCGCCGAGCAGTACTTC. Translating gives CASHPGLAGGTAEQYF.

The gene calls are TRBV5-8 and TRBJ2-7; D perhaps matches TRBD2 (6 bases). The CDR3 has 15 amino acids. V was cut by 4 bases and J by 0 bases, with 14 bases left in between. Germline V lookup: CDR1 SGHTS, CDR2 YDEGEE. CDR3 DNA: TGTGCCAGCAGCCTTGGGACTCGGAGCTCCTACGAGCAGTACTTC. Encoded protein: CASSLGTRSSYEQYF. Using reference TRBV5-8 and TRBJ2-7 for the parts outside the CDR3, the full variable domain is EAGVTQSPTHLIKTRGQQATLRCSPISGHTSVYWYQQALGLGLQFLLWYDEGEERNRGNFPPRFSGRQFPNYSSELNVNALELEDSALYLCASSLGTRSSYEQYFGPGTRLTVT.